Listed below are T cell receptor beta chains from one sample, sequenced in a study of follicular helper T cells after annual influenza vaccination. Generated by immunoSEQ multiplex PCR, the TCRdb table keeps only in-frame clones and is missing some. The sample contains about 10,000 clones, under 85% of which appear only once. Sequencing used CXCR5- memory CD4+ T cells sorted from blood, obtained 7 days after influenza vaccination. The receptors shown here come from an adult who received the influenza vaccine. The CDR3 runs from the conserved cysteine through the conserved F or W. D genes are given only for firm matches. Part of the rows lack a size; the others show once, few, many or a class for expanded clones.

size: NA
J: TRBJ1-5
V: TRBV7-2
D: TRBD1
CDR3: CASSQRATGGNQPQHF
DNA: TGTGCCAGCAGTCAACGTGCTACAGGGGGCAATCAGCCCCAGCATTTT

size: once
J: TRBJ1-2
V: TRBV5-4
D: NA
CDR3: CASSLWLTDGYTF
DNA: TGTGCCAGCAGCTTGTGGTTGACTGATGGCTACACCTTC

size: once
J: TRBJ1-5
V: TRBV19
D: TRBD1
CDR3: CASSLQGGQPQHF
DNA: TGTGCCAGTAGTTTACAGGGGGGGCAGCCCCAGCATTTT

size: NA
J: TRBJ1-5
V: TRBV19
D: NA
CDR3: CASSSRDTSLDQPQHF
DNA: TGTGCCAGTAGTTCCAGGGACACAAGTCTCGATCAGCCCCAGCATTTT

size: NA
J: TRBJ1-2
V: TRBV7-9
D: TRBD1
CDR3: CASSSRQGDYGYTF
DNA: TGTGCCAGCAGCTCTAGACAGGGAGACTATGGCTACACCTTC

size: NA
J: TRBJ2-3
V: TRBV6-5
D: NA
CDR3: CASSKGFTDTQYF
DNA: TGTGCCAGCAGCAAGGGGTTTACAGATACGCAGTATTTT

size: NA
J: TRBJ2-4
V: TRBV19
D: TRBD1
CDR3: CASSHTGGIVKNIQYF
DNA: TGTGCCAGTAGCCATACAGGGGGCATAGTCAAAAACATTCAGTACTTC

size: few
J: TRBJ2-7
V: TRBV10-2
D: TRBD2
CDR3: CASRPTSGSTEQYF
DNA: TGCGCCAGCAGGCCGACTAGCGGGAGCACCGAGCAGTACTTC

size: NA
J: TRBJ1-5
V: TRBV27
D: NA
CDR3: CASSLRVNQPQHF
DNA: TGTGCCAGCAGTCTTAGGGTTAATCAGCCCCAGCATTTT

size: few
J: TRBJ2-7
V: TRBV6-1
D: NA
CDR3: CASSEHLLLSYEQYF
DNA: TGTGCCAGCAGTGAACACCTCTTACTCTCCTACGAGCAGTACTTC

size: NA
J: TRBJ2-1
V: TRBV7-9
D: TRBD2
CDR3: CASSSPSGGSYNEQFF
DNA: TGTGCCAGCAGTTCGCCCTCGGGAGGCTCCTACAATGAGCAGTTCTTC

size: few
J: TRBJ1-6
V: TRBV27
D: NA
CDR3: CASSRSRDRVSPLHF
DNA: TGTGCCAGCAGTCGCTCTCGGGATCGGGTGTCACCCCTCCACTTT

size: NA
J: TRBJ2-3
V: TRBV7-9
D: NA
CDR3: CASTLLGGPSDTQYF
DNA: TGTGCCAGCACCTTACTCGGGGGGCCCTCAGATACGCAGTATTTT

size: NA
J: TRBJ2-7
V: TRBV19
D: NA
CDR3: CASAPQWGAYEQYF
DNA: TGTGCCAGTGCACCTCAATGGGGAGCCTACGAGCAGTACTTC

size: NA
J: TRBJ2-5
V: TRBV18
D: NA
CDR3: CASSPRNTDETQYF
DNA: TGTGCCAGCTCACCACGTAACACTGACGAGACCCAGTACTTC

size: NA
J: TRBJ1-2
V: TRBV7-2
D: NA
CDR3: CASSTNRGTVGYTF
DNA: TGTGCCAGCAGCACAAATCGAGGGACCGTCGGCTACACCTTC

size: NA
J: TRBJ1-1
V: TRBV30
D: NA
CDR3: CAWMTSENTEAFF
DNA: TGTGCCTGGATGACTTCCGAGAACACTGAAGCTTTCTTT

size: NA
J: TRBJ2-1
V: TRBV5-4
D: NA
CDR3: CASSVSGSSYNEQFF
DNA: TGTGCCAGCAGTGTTTCGGGCAGCTCCTACAATGAGCAGTTCTTC

size: NA
J: TRBJ1-5
V: TRBV5-1
D: TRBD1
CDR3: CASSSGTGFNQPQHF
DNA: TGCGCCAGCAGCTCCGGGACAGGGTTCAATCAGCCCCAGCATTTT

size: NA
J: TRBJ2-2
V: TRBV7-2
D: TRBD1
CDR3: CASSLRQGAGTGELFF
DNA: TGTGCCAGCAGCTTAAGGCAGGGGGCAGGTACCGGGGAGCTGTTTTTT

size: NA
J: TRBJ2-1
V: TRBV5-1
D: NA
CDR3: CASSLDSTGGNEQFF
DNA: TGCGCCAGCAGCTTGGATTCCACAGGCGGGAATGAGCAGTTCTTC

size: NA
J: TRBJ1-1
V: TRBV5-1
D: TRBD1
CDR3: CASSLQGSYTEAFF
DNA: TGCGCCAGCAGCTTACAGGGGAGCTACACTGAAGCTTTCTTT